The T cell receptor beta chain described here comes from a study of blood T cell repertoires in COVID-19. Turning to the study itself: COVID-19 samples, acute and convalescent, were from the United States, Italy and Spain. T cells, B-cell-depleted T cells, or PBMCs supplied cDNA or gDNA.

The germline CDR1 and CDR2 sequences are SGHDN and FVKESK. This CDR3 is built from 14 residues. After removal of 1 base from V and 6 bases from J, the junction contained 1 base not matched to a gene. Participants' reported clinical history set cohort assignment. Per the study methods: Reference gene primer amplification in the assay estimated nucleated cell counts. Sequencing was performed with immunoSEQ multiplex PCR; in TCRdb, only in-frame clones are kept and a portion is missing. V, J and clone size were drawn from that table, and D and trimming were deduced from the DNA. The sample records about 130,000 clones, 80% to 90% being singletons.

The chain uses TRBV14 and TRBJ2-7; 12 bases are a match to TRBD1. The sequence came from a woman aged 45 to 65 who had recovered from COVID-19. The specimen sequenced was PBMCs or T cells enriched from blood (not recorded which). The CDR3 here is CASSQVGQGAEQYF. The CDR3 coding sequence is TGTGCCAGCAGCCAAGTGGGACAGGGGGCCGAGCAGTACTTC.